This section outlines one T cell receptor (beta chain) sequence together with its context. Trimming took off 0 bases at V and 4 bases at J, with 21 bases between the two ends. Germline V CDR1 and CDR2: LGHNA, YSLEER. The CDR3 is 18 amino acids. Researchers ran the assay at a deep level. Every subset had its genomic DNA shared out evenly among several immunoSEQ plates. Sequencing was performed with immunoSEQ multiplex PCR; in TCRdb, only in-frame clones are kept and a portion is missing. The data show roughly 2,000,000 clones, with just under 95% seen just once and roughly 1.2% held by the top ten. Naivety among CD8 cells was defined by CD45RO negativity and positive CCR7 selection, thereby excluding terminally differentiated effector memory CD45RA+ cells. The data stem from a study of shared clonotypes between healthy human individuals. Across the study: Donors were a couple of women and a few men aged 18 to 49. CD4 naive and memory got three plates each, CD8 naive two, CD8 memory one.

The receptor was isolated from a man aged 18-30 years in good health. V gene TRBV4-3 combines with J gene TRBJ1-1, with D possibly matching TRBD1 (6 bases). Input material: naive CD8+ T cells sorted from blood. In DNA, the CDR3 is TGCGCCAGCAGCCAAGATACCCCCACAGGGCGGGTCGGCACTGAAGCTTTCTTT. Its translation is CASSQDTPTGRVGTEAFF.